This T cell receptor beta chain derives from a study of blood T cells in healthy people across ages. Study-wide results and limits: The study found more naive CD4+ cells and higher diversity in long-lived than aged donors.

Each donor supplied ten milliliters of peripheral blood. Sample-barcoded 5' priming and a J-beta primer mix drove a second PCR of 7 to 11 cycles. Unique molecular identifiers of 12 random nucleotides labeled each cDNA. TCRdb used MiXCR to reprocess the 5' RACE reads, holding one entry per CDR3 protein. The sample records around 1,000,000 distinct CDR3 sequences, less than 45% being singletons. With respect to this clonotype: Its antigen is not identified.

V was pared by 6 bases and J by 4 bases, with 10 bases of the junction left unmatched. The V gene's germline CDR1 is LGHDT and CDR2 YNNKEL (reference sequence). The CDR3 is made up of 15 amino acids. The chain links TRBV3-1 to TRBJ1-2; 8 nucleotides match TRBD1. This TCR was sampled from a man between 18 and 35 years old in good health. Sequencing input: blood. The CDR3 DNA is TGTGCCAGCAGTCCCCGACAGGGGCGTACCTATGGCTACACCTTC. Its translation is CASSPRQGRTYGYTF. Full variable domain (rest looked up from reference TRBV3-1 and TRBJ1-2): DTAVSQTPKYLVTQMGNDKSIKCEQNLGHDTMYWYKQDSKKFLKIMFSYNNKELIINETVPNRFSPKSPDKAHLNLHINSLELGDSAVYFCASSPRQGRTYGYTFGSGTRLTVV.